The rows below give T cell receptor beta chains drawn from one sample of a study of response to subunit inactivated influenza vaccine. TCRdb re-derived calls from the RT-PCR reads in MiXCR, one entry per CDR3 protein. The table has more than 600,000 distinct CDR3 sequences, less than 20% seen once. The sequenced sample was PBMCs from blood, obtained roughly 5 days after vaccination. Receptors originate from a man aged 50 or older who received an inactivated influenza vaccine. CDR3s include the opening cysteine and the closing phenylalanine or tryptophan. Rows give clone size only sometimes, using once, few, many, or a class for an expanded clone.

j_call: TRBJ2-7
clone_size: many
v_call: TRBV29-1
cdr3_length: 15
cdr3_aa: CSVEDGGSPSYEQYF

j_call: TRBJ1-2
clone_size: many
v_call: TRBV24-1
cdr3_length: 13
cdr3_aa: CATSVGRAYGYTF

j_call: TRBJ2-3
clone_size: few
v_call: TRBV12-3/TRBV12-4
cdr3_length: 15
cdr3_aa: CASSPTSGGPDTQYF

j_call: TRBJ2-2
clone_size: NA
v_call: TRBV7-6
cdr3_length: 14
cdr3_aa: CASSLSAGTGELFF

j_call: TRBJ2-1
clone_size: few
v_call: TRBV28
cdr3_length: 17
cdr3_aa: CASGPGTPNYLYNEQFF

j_call: TRBJ2-1
clone_size: NA
v_call: TRBV12-3/TRBV12-4
cdr3_length: 13
cdr3_aa: CASSLQVFSEQFF

j_call: TRBJ2-2
clone_size: NA
v_call: TRBV12-3/TRBV12-4
cdr3_length: 15
cdr3_aa: CASSLGGFNTGELFF

j_call: TRBJ2-6
clone_size: NA
v_call: TRBV7-2
cdr3_length: 17
cdr3_aa: CASSLTTFTSGANVLTF

j_call: TRBJ1-6
clone_size: few
v_call: TRBV7-2
cdr3_length: 15
cdr3_aa: CASSLSGNGVSPLHF

j_call: TRBJ1-4
clone_size: NA
v_call: TRBV20-1
cdr3_length: 13
cdr3_aa: CSASRGSDEKLFF

j_call: TRBJ2-7
clone_size: few
v_call: TRBV5-1
cdr3_length: 15
cdr3_aa: CASSLEGDRAQEQYF

j_call: TRBJ2-5
clone_size: many
v_call: TRBV12-3/TRBV12-4
cdr3_length: 12
cdr3_aa: CASSSGEETQYF

j_call: TRBJ2-7
clone_size: NA
v_call: TRBV15
cdr3_length: 17
cdr3_aa: CATSRDPPGWQDHEQYF

j_call: TRBJ1-6
clone_size: many
v_call: TRBV5-1
cdr3_length: 14
cdr3_aa: CASSLQGAESPLHF

j_call: TRBJ1-4
clone_size: NA
v_call: TRBV20-1
cdr3_length: 12
cdr3_aa: CSASRAGEKLFF

j_call: TRBJ2-7
clone_size: many
v_call: TRBV15
cdr3_length: 14
cdr3_aa: CATSRDRGSYEQYF

j_call: TRBJ1-1
clone_size: NA
v_call: TRBV24-1
cdr3_length: 14
cdr3_aa: CATSDSQTGTEAFF

j_call: TRBJ2-1
clone_size: NA
v_call: TRBV4-1
cdr3_length: 15
cdr3_aa: CASSWDSSSYNEQFF

j_call: TRBJ2-7
clone_size: NA
v_call: TRBV27
cdr3_length: 15
cdr3_aa: CASSPPGTSVNEQYF

j_call: TRBJ2-6
clone_size: once
v_call: TRBV10-3
cdr3_length: 15
cdr3_aa: CAISGMGTGANVLTF

j_call: TRBJ2-1
clone_size: many
v_call: TRBV12-3/TRBV12-4
cdr3_length: 15
cdr3_aa: CASSLTLSSYNEQFF

j_call: TRBJ1-3
clone_size: few
v_call: TRBV4-2
cdr3_length: 15
cdr3_aa: CASSQDRPAGNTIYF

j_call: TRBJ2-2
clone_size: few
v_call: TRBV5-6
cdr3_length: 12
cdr3_aa: CASSLGSYQLFF

j_call: TRBJ1-1
clone_size: NA
v_call: TRBV12-3/TRBV12-4
cdr3_length: 12
cdr3_aa: CASSMSTGRTFF

j_call: TRBJ1-2
clone_size: few
v_call: TRBV20-1
cdr3_length: 13
cdr3_aa: CSARGVYNYGYTF

j_call: TRBJ2-7
clone_size: NA
v_call: TRBV7-9
cdr3_length: 15
cdr3_aa: CASSPRGSTTYEQYF

j_call: TRBJ2-2
clone_size: NA
v_call: TRBV3-1
cdr3_length: 15
cdr3_aa: CASSPWDVAGGELFF

j_call: TRBJ1-6
clone_size: NA
v_call: TRBV6-1
cdr3_length: 15
cdr3_aa: CASSEPGQGPSPLHF

j_call: TRBJ1-2
clone_size: NA
v_call: TRBV20-1
cdr3_length: 13
cdr3_aa: CSASKTRSIGYTF

j_call: TRBJ2-1
clone_size: NA
v_call: TRBV6-5
cdr3_length: 15
cdr3_aa: CASSYSGQGSNEQFF

j_call: TRBJ1-1
clone_size: few
v_call: TRBV29-1
cdr3_length: 13
cdr3_aa: CSVGPGAGTEAFF

j_call: TRBJ2-2
clone_size: NA
v_call: TRBV20-1
cdr3_length: 13
cdr3_aa: CSAEGQGAGELFF